This section outlines one T cell receptor beta chain sequence together with its context. Random hexamers primed reverse transcription of about 0.5 to 1 ug RNA. Amplification of TCR beta CDR3 across 54 Vbeta and 13 Jbeta was performed with immunoSEQ multiplex PCR. TCRdb passed the immunoSEQ multiplex PCR reads through MiXCR, listing each CDR3 protein once. The top ten clones hold 0.095% to 0.14% of a sample with about 280,000 distinct CDR3 sequences, approximately 85% of them seen once. Treatment-naive patients with stable or active relapsing-remitting disease were the multiple sclerosis controls. It was negative isolation that provided the CD8+ and CD4+ T cells, whereas TEMRA cells were enriched by FACS. The data stem from a study of CD8 T cells in Susac syndrome. The sample taken for sequencing was CD8+ T cells from PBMCs. This TCR was recovered from a human donor with multiple sclerosis.

The CDR3 loop is CASSAAGRTSYEQYF. CDR3 bases: TGTGCCAGCAGTGCCGCCGGACGGACAAGCTACGAGCAGTACTTC. The chain is built from TRBV27 and TRBJ2-7; a weak D match, TRBD1 (5 bases). CDR1 is MNHEY, CDR2 SMNVEV, per germline (reference sequence). V lost 5 bases to trimming and J lost 3 bases, with 17 bases between them. This CDR3 contains 15 residues.